This record looks at one TCR beta chain sequence and its context. The protocol was immunoSEQ multiplex PCR, while the TCRdb copy is restricted to in-frame clones and leaves out a portion. The table records some 77,000 clones, roughly 90% of them present only once. The data are from a study of graft-versus-host responses after intestinal transplantation. This clonotype was sampled from a human patient who received an intestinal transplant, so some T cells may come from the graft donor. The sample here was PBMCs, taken 98 days after intestinal transplantation.

CDR3 nucleotides: TGTGCCAGCCCACGCCCTAGGGGCAACCAAGAGACCCAGTACTTC. This sequence encodes CASPRPRGNQETQYF. The gene calls are TRBV18 and TRBJ2-5, with D possibly matching TRBD1 (5 bases). Looked up from germline, CDR1 is KGHSH and CDR2 is LQKENI. The CDR3 is made up of 15 amino acids. The V end lost 8 bases, the J end lost 0 bases, and 16 bases lay between the germline ends.